One T cell receptor (beta chain) is described in this entry. Its antigen is not identified. TCRdb recomputed calls from the 5' RACE reads with MiXCR, one row per CDR3 protein. The sample holds 500,000 to 550,000 distinct CDR3 sequences; about 20% are singletons and the top ten take approximately 12%. The data are from a study of T-cell memory formation after mild COVID-19. Study-wide results and caveats: Some clones that responded turned up in pre-infection memory, which suggests that cross-reactive memory joined in. Clones that contracted clustered mainly in CM and EM if CD4+ and in EMRA if CD8+.

This TCR derives from an adult woman who had mild COVID-19 (a few samples of this study predate the infection). Cell type and time point are not known. The specimen was PBMCs or a T cell subset sorted from them (not recorded which).

The CDR3: CASRPSGGEKLFF. CDR3 coding DNA: TGTGCCAGCAGACCCAGCGGCGGGGAAAAACTGTTTTTT. The V and J genes are TRBV6-6 and TRBJ1-4; D gene unclear. CDR1 is MNHNY, CDR2 SVGAGI, per germline (reference sequence). The CDR3 loop spans 13 amino acids. Trimming shortened V by 6 bases and J by 8 bases, and 13 bases separated the two germline ends.